The table lists the clone carrying this TCR beta chain with a few counts. The sample is drawn from a study of T cells in Graves' hyperthyroidism and ophthalmopathy. About 10 ml fresh peripheral blood yielded the PBMCs. Germline loops: CDR1 LNHNV, CDR2 YYDKDF (reference sequence). The germline V and J ends were trimmed by 3 bases and 2 bases, with 10 bases remaining between them. The CDR3 extends over 14 amino acids. Amplified regions were TCR beta CDR3 sequences from RNA transcripts. HTBI primers were the set used in a first-round RT-PCR of the TCR CDR3. TCRdb reanalysed the multiplex PCR reads using MiXCR and keeps one entry per CDR3 protein. The sample lists approximately 640,000 distinct CDR3 sequences, around 15% occurring once.

The material sequenced was blood. The chain combines TRBV15 with TRBJ2-5; TRBD1 might be the D (5 bases). This TCR was recovered from a woman in her 30s with Graves' hyperthyroidism. The DNA for the CDR3 is TGTGCCACCAGCAGGCAGGGCCCGCAAGAGACCCAGTACTTC. It specifies CATSRQGPQETQYF.